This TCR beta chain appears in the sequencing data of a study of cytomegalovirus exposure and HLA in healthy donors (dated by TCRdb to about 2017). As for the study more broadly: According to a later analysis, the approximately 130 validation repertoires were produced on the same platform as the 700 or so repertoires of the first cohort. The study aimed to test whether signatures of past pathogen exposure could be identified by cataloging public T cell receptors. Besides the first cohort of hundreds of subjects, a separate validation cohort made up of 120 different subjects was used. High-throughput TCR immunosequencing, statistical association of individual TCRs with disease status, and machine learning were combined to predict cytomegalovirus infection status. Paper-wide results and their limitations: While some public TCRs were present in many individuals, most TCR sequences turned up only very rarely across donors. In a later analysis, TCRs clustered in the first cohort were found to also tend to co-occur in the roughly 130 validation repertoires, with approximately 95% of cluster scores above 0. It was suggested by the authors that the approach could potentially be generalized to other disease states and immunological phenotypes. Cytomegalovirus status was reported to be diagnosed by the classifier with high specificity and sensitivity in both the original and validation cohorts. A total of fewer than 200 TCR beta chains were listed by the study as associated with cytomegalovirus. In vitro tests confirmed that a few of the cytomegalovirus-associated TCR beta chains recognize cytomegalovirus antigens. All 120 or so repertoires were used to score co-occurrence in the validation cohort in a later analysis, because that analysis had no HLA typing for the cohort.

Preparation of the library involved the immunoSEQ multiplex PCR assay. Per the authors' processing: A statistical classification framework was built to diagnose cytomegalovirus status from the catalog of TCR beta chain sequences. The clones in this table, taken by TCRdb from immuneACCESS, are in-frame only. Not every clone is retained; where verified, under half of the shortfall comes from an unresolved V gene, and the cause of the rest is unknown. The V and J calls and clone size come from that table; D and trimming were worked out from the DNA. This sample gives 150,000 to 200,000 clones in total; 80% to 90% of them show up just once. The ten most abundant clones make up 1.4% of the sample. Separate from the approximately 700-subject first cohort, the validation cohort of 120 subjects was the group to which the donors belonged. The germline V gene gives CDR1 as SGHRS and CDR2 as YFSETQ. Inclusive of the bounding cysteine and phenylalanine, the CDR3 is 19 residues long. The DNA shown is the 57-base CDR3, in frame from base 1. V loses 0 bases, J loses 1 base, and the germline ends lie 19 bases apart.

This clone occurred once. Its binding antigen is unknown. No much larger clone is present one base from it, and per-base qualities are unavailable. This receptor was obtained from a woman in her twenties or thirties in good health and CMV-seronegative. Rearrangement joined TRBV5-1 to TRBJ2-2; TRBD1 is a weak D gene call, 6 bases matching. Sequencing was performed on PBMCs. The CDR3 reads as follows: CASSLAVAVEGENTGELFF. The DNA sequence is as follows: TGCGCCAGCAGCTTGGCGGTGGCAGTAGAGGGGGAGAACACCGGGGAGCTGTTTTTT.